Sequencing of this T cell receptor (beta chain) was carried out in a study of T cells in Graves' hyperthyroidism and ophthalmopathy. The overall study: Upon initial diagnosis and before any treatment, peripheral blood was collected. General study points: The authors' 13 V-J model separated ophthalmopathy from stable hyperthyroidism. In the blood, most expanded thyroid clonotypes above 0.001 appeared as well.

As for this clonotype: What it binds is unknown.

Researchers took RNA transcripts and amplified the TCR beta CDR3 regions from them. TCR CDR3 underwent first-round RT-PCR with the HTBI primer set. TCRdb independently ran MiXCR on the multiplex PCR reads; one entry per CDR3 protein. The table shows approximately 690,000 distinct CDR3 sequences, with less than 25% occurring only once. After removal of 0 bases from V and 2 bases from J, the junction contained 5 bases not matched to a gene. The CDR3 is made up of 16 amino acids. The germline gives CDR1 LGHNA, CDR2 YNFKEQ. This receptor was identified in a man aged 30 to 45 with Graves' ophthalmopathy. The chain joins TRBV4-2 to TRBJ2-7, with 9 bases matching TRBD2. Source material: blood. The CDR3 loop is CASSQDASGTPYEQYF. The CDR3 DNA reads TGTGCCAGCAGCCAAGATGCTAGCGGGACCCCCTACGAGCAGTACTTC.